This TCR beta chain comes out of a study of T cell repertoires in cytomegalovirus infection. The wider study: Recently identified HLA-C-restricted CMV epitopes were among the peptides used. Public TCR beta signatures provided an indication of both CMV infection and a matching HLA type. Study outcomes and limitations: Using cumulative public TCR beta family frequency, the authors identified those who carried CMV together with the relevant HLA. Ex vivo responses were dominated by HLA-C-restricted CMV-specific TCR beta clonotypes.

This clonotype was detected only a few times. Its antigen is currently unknown. TCRdb itself ran the reads through MiXCR, one entry per CDR3 protein. The table records around 770,000 distinct CDR3 sequences, under 35% of them present only once. The trim removed 5 bases at V and 1 base at J, leaving 10 bases unmatched. Germline CDR1 reads SGHVS; CDR2 reads FNYEAQ. This CDR3 is 17 amino acids long. Source: cultured CD8+ T cells from PBMCs, taken from culture after CMV antigen stimulation. V and J are TRBV7-6 and TRBJ2-2, with TRBD1 matching over 7 bases. This receptor was identified in a human donor in good health (CMV status not recorded). Some clones in this sample may be carry-over from other donors' samples. The CDR3 loop is CASSPLARQGNTGELFF. The CDR3 DNA sequence: TGTGCCAGCAGCCCCCTAGCCCGACAGGGGAACACCGGGGAGCTGTTTTTT.